This T cell receptor (beta chain) appears in the sequencing data of a study of cytomegalovirus exposure and HLA in healthy donors. On the study more broadly: Findings of an earlier analysis included roughly 110 million unique TCR beta sequences from 180 million or so T cells.

This clone was observed once. Germline-derived CDR1 and CDR2 are SGHDT and YYEEEE. This CDR3 comprises 15 residues. V was shortened by 4 bases and J by 5 bases, with 16 bases between the two germline ends. The PCR used 60 Vbeta and 13 Jbeta primers. Libraries were prepared by immunoSEQ multiplex PCR; TCRdb keeps only in-frame clonotypes and omits some of them. This table holds over 130,000 clones, roughly 65% found once. The gene calls are TRBV5-6 and TRBJ1-5; no firm D call. The receptor comes from a woman under 40 in good health and CMV-seronegative. Source material: PBMCs. The CDR3: CASSPHSNSHQPQHF. The CDR3 DNA follows: TGTGCCAGCAGCCCCCACTCGAACAGCCATCAGCCCCAGCATTTT.